This TCR gamma chain was sequenced in a study of intestinal T cells in coeliac disease (dated by TCRdb to about 2020). Regarding the complete study: Coeliac patients were found to be much younger than controls, with mean ages of roughly 16.0 versus 55 years recorded in the TRG cohort. A second, larger TCR-gamma (TRG) cohort included duodenal biopsies from approximately 33 coeliac disease patients and 20 to 25 non-coeliac controls. The TCR-delta (TRD) cohort comprised duodenal biopsies from 11 coeliac disease patients and 11 non-coeliac controls.

Library generation was performed with multiplex PCR. Sequenced on an Ion Torrent PGM. TRG repertoires were amplified from 150 to 200 ng of biopsy DNA with the LymphoTrack kit, in which Illumina adapters are carried by the primers. After purification with AMPure XP beads and quantification on a 2100 Bioanalyzer, the TRG amplicons were pooled in equimolar amounts. An Ion PGM instrument was used to sequence the TRG libraries. Per the authors' processing: FastX discarded any read in which over 10% of nucleotides had a quality score below the third quartile for that patient. Alignment of reads was performed with IMGT/HighV-QUEST so that V, D and J genes were assigned, CDR3 regions were identified and functionality was assessed. After the sequences were translated into amino acids, every sequence predicted to be non-functional was thrown out. The CDR3s were broken into kmers both with and without positional annotation, PCA was run on the kmer frequencies, and the samples were clustered using every one of the 1023 combinations of PCs 1-10. Leave-one-out cross-validation was used to validate the classification, with parameters re-optimised on the remaining samples in each round. Shannon diversity was computed with the vegan R package from repeated random subsamples equal to the lowest read count. With CATT, TCRdb called clones again from the public reads; duplicate DNA rows were later joined. The V and J calls were not made by the authors but by TCRdb's processing. The sample table records under 750 gamma-chain clones; roughly 50% of these occur just once. Over 20% of the sample is taken by the ten largest.

Comment on this clone: Its cognate antigen has yet to be identified. No base quality values were provided; no much bigger clone lies one nucleotide off.

Trimming leaves V shorter by 2 bases and J shorter by 5 bases, with the junction holding 8 bases beyond the gene matches. CDR1 and CDR2, looked up from the germline V gene, are EGSNGY and YDSYNSKV. The CDR3 has 15 amino acids, counting the end cysteine and phenylalanine. The only DNA kept is the CDR3, 45 bases in frame from the first base. Here is what the overall study found, with its caveats: FFPE-derived DNA was found to be relatively degraded, and loss of a proportion of TCR sequences in each sample was likely caused by this degradation. A significant age difference was observed between coeliac and control groups, although significant classification was not yielded by an age-split analysis. Clustering based on TRG put most of the 54 biopsies (94.4%) in the right class, and the reported leave-one-out accuracy was about 87%. TRD kmer-based clustering correctly classified all 22 biopsies in training, with a reported leave-one-out accuracy of over 80%. Repeated CDR3 amino acid sequences could not be distinguished from PCR duplicates in the analysis.

For each case, genomic DNA was extracted from ten 5-um FFPE scrolls with the QIAamp DNA FFPE tissue kit. To test whether coeliac disease can be classified from the TCR repertoire, the study used fully anonymised formalin-fixed paraffin-embedded duodenal biopsies that were not needed for diagnosis. The chain uses TRGV2 and TRGJP1. The sequence was collected from a human donor with celiac disease. Sample: a duodenal biopsy. The nucleotides are TGTGCCACCTGGGACGAGGGGGCAACTGGTTGGTTCAAGATATTT. It translates to CATWDEGATGWFKIF.